A single sample gave rise to the 23 T cell receptor beta chains below, sequenced in a study of T cells after yellow fever vaccination. TCRdb analysed the 5' RACE reads with MiXCR anew, one entry per CDR3 protein. The repertoire holds 20,000 to 25,000 distinct CDR3 sequences, with roughly 3.4% as singletons. This material consisted of PBMCs, either bulk or a sorted T-cell subset (CD4+, CD8+, memory, or dextramer-sorted; not recorded which), taken about 41 days after the first yellow fever vaccination. The receptors were sampled from a man between 18 and 35 years old who received the YFV17D yellow fever vaccine.

This clonotype was recorded many times. The chain recombines TRBV7-2 with TRBJ1-2; D is possibly TRBD1 (6 bases). The length of the CDR3 is 14 residues. The V gene lost 5 bases and the J gene lost 3 bases, with 13 bases spanning the gap. Germline CDR1 SGHTA, CDR2 FQGNSA. The CDR3 sequence is CASSPTGRDYGYTF. The CDR3 DNA reads TGTGCCAGCAGCCCAACAGGGAGAGACTATGGCTACACCTTC. Together with reference TRBV7-2 and TRBJ1-2, the CDR3 gives the full variable domain: GAGVSQSPSNKVTEKGKDVELRCDPISGHTALYWYRQSLGQGLEFLIYFQGNSAPDKSGLPSDRFSAERTGGSVSTLTIQRTQQEDSAVYLCASSPTGRDYGYTFGSGTRLTVV.

This clonotype was seen many times. The chain recombines TRBV5-1 with TRBJ2-5; 8 bases line up with TRBD1. The J segment lost 1 base and the V segment lost 6 bases, leaving 2 bases of the junction unmatched. Germline V lookup: CDR1 SGHRS, CDR2 YFSETQ. The CDR3 consists of 13 residues. CDR3 in amino acids: CASTGQGQETQYF. DNA for the CDR3: TGCGCCAGCACCGGACAGGGCCAAGAGACCCAGTACTTC.

This clonotype was detected ten times or more. The gene calls are TRBV7-2 and TRBJ1-2, with D unresolved. V lost 5 bases and J lost 1, with 14 bases in between. Germline V gives CDR1 SGHTA, CDR2 FQGNSA. The CDR3 contains 15 residues. The CDR3 coding sequence is TGTGCCAGCAGCCCGCCTTCAGCGTTTAACTATGGCTACACCTTC. It codes for CASSPPSAFNYGYTF.

Ten or more counts support this clonotype. The gene calls are TRBV12-3 or TRBV12-4 and TRBJ2-1; D is unclear. The CDR3 has 13 amino acids. Trimming pared 10 bases from V and 3 bases from J, leaving 13 bases between. CDR3 in DNA: TGTGCCACTCGTGGGCTGTACTACAATGAGCAGTTCTTC. It specifies CATRGLYYNEQFF.

This clonotype was observed many times. The chain has TRBV29-1 and TRBJ1-2; D is unclear. This CDR3 is built from 11 residues. Between the trimmed V and J ends, which lost 3 bases and 2 bases, there was a span of 4 bases. Germline V CDR1 and CDR2: SQVTM, ANQGSEA. The CDR3 reads CSVDLNYGYTF. The CDR3 nucleotides read TGCAGCGTTGACTTGAACTATGGCTACACCTTC. Supplemented by reference TRBV29-1 and TRBJ1-2, the full variable domain reads SAVISQKPSRDICQRGTSLTIQCQVDSQVTMMFWYRQQPGQSLTLIATANQGSEATYESGFVIDKFPISRPNLTFSTLTVSNMSPEDSSIYLCSVDLNYGYTFGSGTRLTVV.

This clonotype was detected ten times or more. V usage is TRBV12-3 or TRBV12-4 and J usage is TRBJ2-2, with D hard to call. CDR3 length equals 16 residues. V was cut by 8 bases and J by 1 base, with 17 bases left in between. The CDR3 here is CASGPPRQRNTGELFF. The CDR3 nucleotides are TGTGCCAGCGGCCCCCCGAGGCAGAGGAACACCGGGGAGCTGTTTTTT.

This clonotype was counted at least ten times. This rearrangement joins TRBV7-2 to TRBJ2-7, with TRBD2 matching 8 bases. In germline, CDR1 is SGHTA, CDR2 FQGNSA. The V segment lost 4 bases and the J segment 6 bases; nucleotides outside the gene matches: 8. The CDR3 covers 14 residues. The CDR3 nucleotides read TGTGCCAGCAGCTCCCCCCGGGAGGGGGGCGAGCAGTACGTC. As protein: CASSSPREGGEQYV.

This clonotype was observed at least ten times. J is TRBJ1-1 and V is TRBV12-3 or TRBV12-4; D is undetermined. This CDR3 spans 11 amino acids. V shed 10 bases and J shed 5 bases, with 11 bases lying between them. CDR3 loop: CAIAGFTEAFF. The CDR3 region has the DNA TGTGCCATAGCGGGGTTTACTGAAGCTTTCTTT.

This clonotype occurred many times. The chain is built from TRBV29-1 and TRBJ2-7, with TRBD1 as a possible D gene (6 bases). V lost 6 bases to trimming and J lost 3 bases, with 9 bases between them. The germline V gene has CDR1 SQVTM and CDR2 ANQGSEA. The CDR3 spans 11 residues. CDR3 loop: CSVTGNYEQYF. The CDR3 nucleotides are TGCAGCGTCACAGGGAACTACGAGCAGTACTTC.

The table lists this clonotype with many counts. The rearrangement uses TRBV7-2 and TRBJ2-3; D possibly uses TRBD1 or TRBD2 (6 bases each). CDR1 and CDR2 from the germline V gene are SGHTA and FQGNSA. V dropped 7 bases and J dropped 3 bases, with 14 bases sitting between them. The CDR3 sequence is 14 residues long. The CDR3, as DNA: TGTGCCAGCAATGGGGGGCTGGCGACAGATACGCAGTATTTT. It yields the protein CASNGGLATDTQYF.

In its sample, this clonotype was seen many times. The chain has TRBV5-1 and TRBJ1-1; D is undetermined. The ends were cut back, 4 bases at V and 1 base at J, with 14 bases in the middle. The CDR3 is made up of 15 amino acids. The germline CDR1 and CDR2 sequences are SGHRS and YFSETQ. As DNA, the CDR3 is TGCGCCAGCAGCCTGACGTCGCCTTCGAACACTGAAGCTTTCTTT. This encodes CASSLTSPSNTEAFF.

This clonotype was detected many times. This rearrangement joins TRBV13 to TRBJ2-6; 7 bases are a match to TRBD2. The V gene's germline CDR1 is PRHDT and CDR2 FYEKMQ (reference sequence). J gave up 0 bases and V 7 bases, and 15 bases lay outside the gene matches. The CDR3 has 19 amino acids. The CDR3 nucleotides are TGTGCCAGCAAAGGAAGATGGGACTATCGGGGCTCTGGGGCCAACGTCCTGACTTTC. As protein: CASKGRWDYRGSGANVLTF.

This clonotype was seen at least ten times. The rearrangement uses TRBV2 and TRBJ2-5; TRBD2 matches 11 bases. CDR1 is SNHLY and CDR2 is FYNNEI in the germline V gene. V was clipped by 5 bases and J by 3 bases; unmatched bases: 5. CDR3 length: 15 amino acids. CDR3 DNA: TGTGCCAGCAGTCCTCCGGGACTAGCGGAAGAGACCCAGTACTTC. Encoded protein: CASSPPGLAEETQYF.

This clonotype was recorded at least ten times. This chain uses TRBV5-1 with TRBJ2-3, with 12 bases that match TRBD2. The V segment lost 4 bases and the J segment 4 bases; nucleotides outside the gene matches: 7. Looked up from germline, CDR1 is SGHRS and CDR2 is YFSETQ. CDR3 length equals 16 residues. In DNA, the CDR3 is TGCGCCAGCAGCCCAGCGACTAGCGGGGGATCAGATACGCAGTATTTT. It yields the protein CASSPATSGGSDTQYF.

This clonotype was picked up many times. The chain employs TRBV5-1 and TRBJ2-1, with TRBD1 matching 12 bases. The junction had 3 bases not matched to a gene; V was cut back by 2 bases and J by 6 bases. Germline-derived CDR1 and CDR2 are SGHRS and YFSETQ. CDR3 size: 15 residues. CDR3 sequence: CASSLGTGGLNEQFF. The CDR3 DNA is TGCGCCAGCAGCTTAGGGACAGGGGGCCTCAATGAGCAGTTCTTC.

This clonotype was seen repeatedly, ten times or more. The V call is TRBV18, the J call TRBJ2-1; 12 bases match TRBD2. J gave up 1 base and V 3 bases, and 1 base lay outside the gene matches. The CDR3 is 16 residues long. CDR1 is KGHSH and CDR2 is LQKENI in the germline V gene. This CDR3 reads CASSPTSGGSYNEQFF. In DNA, the CDR3 is TGTGCCAGCTCACCTACTAGCGGGGGGTCCTACAATGAGCAGTTCTTC. The full variable domain, rest sourced from reference TRBV18 and TRBJ2-1, is NAGVMQNPRHLVRRRGQEARLRCSPMKGHSHVYWYRQLPEEGLKFMVYLQKENIIDESGMPKERFSAEFPKEGPSILRIQQVVRGDSAAYFCASSPTSGGSYNEQFFGPGTRLTVL.

The sample holds many counts of this clonotype. The chain joins TRBV5-4 to TRBJ1-2; 8 positions match TRBD1. This CDR3 spans 15 amino acids. The germline CDR1 and CDR2 sequences are SGHNT and YYREEE (reference sequence). Trimming cost V 0 bases and J 11 bases; bases outside gene matches: 12. The CDR3: CASSLEFGTGKKYTF. The CDR3 DNA follows: TGTGCCAGCAGCTTGGAATTTGGGACAGGCAAAAAGTACACCTTC.

This clonotype was detected many times. The J gene is TRBJ2-7, the V gene TRBV6-1, with D hard to call. CDR1 and CDR2 (germline): MNHNS, SASEGT. V was pared by 5 bases and J by 3 bases, with 17 bases between. The CDR3 has 15 amino acids. CDR3 nucleotide sequence: TGTGCCAGCAGTAAGGGTTCCTCTATGGTCTACGAGCAGTACTTC. Translating it yields CASSKGSSMVYEQYF.

This clonotype occurred many times. The chain recombines TRBV15 with TRBJ1-2; no firm D call. The V gene lost 1 base and the J gene lost 7 bases, with 16 bases spanning the gap. CDR1 LNHNV and CDR2 YYDKDF come from the germline V gene (reference sequence). The CDR3 covers 15 residues. The CDR3 loop is CATSRGRTDQSGYTF. Written as DNA, the CDR3 is TGTGCCACCAGCAGAGGCCGAACTGATCAGAGTGGCTACACCTTC. The full variable domain, rest sourced from reference TRBV15 and TRBJ1-2, is DAMVIQNPRYQVTQFGKPVTLSCSQTLNHNVMYWYQQKSSQAPKLLFHYYDKDFNNEADTPDNFQSRRPNTSFCFLDIRSPGLGDTAMYLCATSRGRTDQSGYTFGSGTRLTVV.

The sample holds many counts of this clonotype. V usage is TRBV20-1 and J usage is TRBJ1-2; D gene ambiguous. Germline-derived CDR1 and CDR2 are DFQATT and SNEGSKA (reference sequence). This CDR3 comprises 11 residues. V was cut by 5 bases and J by 3 bases, with 7 bases left in between. The CDR3 DNA is TGCAGTGCTCCCCGGGACTATGGCTACACCTTC. It translates to CSAPRDYGYTF.

This clonotype is labeled medium-sized. The V call is TRBV10-3, the J call TRBJ1-2; D unclear. This CDR3 spans 12 amino acids. V was clipped by 8 bases and J by 4 bases, with 11 bases between them. CDR1 and CDR2 (germline): ENHRY, SYGVKD. The CDR3 DNA reads TGTGCCATCTATCAGAACCTCTATGGCTACACCTTC. Translation gives CAIYQNLYGYTF.

The sample holds many counts of this clonotype. The chain combines TRBV4-2 with TRBJ1-6; tentatively, D is TRBD1 (5 bases). The germline V and J ends were trimmed by 0 bases and 1 base, with 13 bases remaining between them. The CDR3 totals 18 residues. In germline, CDR1 is LGHNA, CDR2 YNFKEQ. DNA of the CDR3: TGTGCCAGCAGCCAAGATCGGGGCAGTGGGTCCTATAATTCACCCCTCCACTTT. Translated: CASSQDRGSGSYNSPLHF.

Ten or more counts support this clonotype. V is TRBV7-2 and J is TRBJ2-5; TRBD2 might be the D (6 bases). The germline CDR1 and CDR2 sequences are SGHTA and FQGNSA. CDR3 size: 15 residues. Trimming shortened V by 5 bases and J by 5 bases, and 18 bases separated the two germline ends. CDR3 sequence: CASSQQRAPEETQYF. CDR3 nucleotides: TGTGCCAGCAGCCAACAGCGGGCCCCCGAGGAGACCCAGTACTTC.